Listed here is a single T cell receptor (beta chain). The antigen is unknown. This sample is part of a study of T cell responses to AZD1222 COVID-19 vaccine. General study results and limits: Unmutated variant regions are reportedly targeted by nearly half of spike-specific TCRs. Sampling captured repertoires only after the peak T cell response. Most donors were white British, females outnumbered males, and clonal diversity was possibly underestimated.

The data were produced by immunoSEQ multiplex PCR, yet TCRdb's version contains in-frame clones alone and is incomplete. The sample has roughly 97,000 clones, approximately 88% seen once. The CDR3 consists of 14 residues. Germline-derived CDR1 and CDR2 are SGHNT and YYREEE (reference sequence). V was shortened by 5 bases and J by 5 bases, with 16 bases between the two germline ends. Sequenced material: peripheral blood, taken on day 0 of AZD1222 vaccination. The rearrangement links TRBV5-4 to TRBJ1-1; D is ambiguous. This receptor was identified in an adult in good health. The CDR3 region has the DNA TGTGCCAGCAGGCCCGGCGCGGGAAATACTGAAGCTTTCTTT. This sequence encodes CASRPGAGNTEAFF.